Below are 9 T cell receptor beta chains sequenced from a single sample in a study of cytomegalovirus exposure and HLA in healthy donors (dated by TCRdb to 2016 to 2017). The method behind the library was the immunoSEQ multiplex PCR assay. For the multiplex PCR, a mixture combining 60 forward primers for TCR Vbeta segments and 13 reverse primers for TCR Jbeta segments was used. This is the immuneACCESS table as TCRdb keeps it, with only in-frame sequences that have V and J called. A part of the clones is gone; compared with another copy, unresolved V genes explain less than half, and the rest is unexplained. In all, the sample holds about 160,000 clones, and around 83% of those were seen once. The ten largest clonotypes hold more than 2% of the sample. Sequenced: PBMCs. These TCRs come from a young man in good health and CMV-seropositive.

The chain couples TRBV7-2 to TRBJ1-2; no firm D call. This CDR3 has 13 residues. The germline V gene encodes CDR1 SGHTA and CDR2 FQGNSA. Trimming stripped 2 bases from V and 7 bases from J, with 11 bases between. The CDR3 loop is CASSLTVPFGYTF. CDR3 sequence (DNA): TGTGCCAGCAGCTTAACAGTGCCCTTTGGCTACACCTTC.

This chain joins TRBV9 and TRBJ1-3; 9 positions agree with TRBD1. The ends lost 4 bases at V and 1 base at J; junction bases unmatched: 9. Germline values: CDR1 SGDLS, CDR2 YYNGEE. CDR3 length equals 17 residues. The CDR3 DNA sequence: TGTGCCAGCAGCTTAACAACCGGGACAGGGTCTGGAAACACCATATATTTT. This sequence encodes CASSLTTGTGSGNTIYF.

The chain combines TRBV19 with TRBJ1-5; TRBD1 might be the D (6 bases). The CDR3 sequence is 14 residues long. CDR1 LNHDA and CDR2 SQIVND come from the germline V gene (reference sequence). Trimming pared 9 bases from V and 9 bases from J, leaving 21 bases between. In nucleotides, the CDR3 is TGTGCCAGCGGCGAAACAGGGTTTTGGAGGCCCCAGCATTTT. As protein: CASGETGFWRPQHF.

V and J are TRBV29-1 and TRBJ1-5; D call uncertain. The V end was cut by 3 bases, the J end by 0 bases, with 24 bases between. CDR1 SQVTM and CDR2 ANQGSEA come from the germline V gene. The CDR3 totals 19 residues. CDR3 region: CSVDLAGKNAGYSNQPQHF. The CDR3 DNA reads as TGCAGCGTTGATTTGGCGGGAAAGAATGCGGGTTATAGCAATCAGCCCCAGCATTTT.

The rearrangement joins TRBV2 to TRBJ2-5, with a weak D call TRBD1 (7 bases). From germline, CDR1 is SNHLY and CDR2 FYNNEI. V was trimmed by 3 bases and J by 5 bases, leaving 13 bases between them. There are 14 residues in the CDR3. CDR3 nucleotide sequence: TGTGCCAGCAGTGAGCAGGGGGGCGGTGAGACCCAGTACTTC. Translated: CASSEQGGGETQYF.

Only a few counts were recorded for this clone. This chain connects TRBV5-8 to TRBJ1-6; 8 bases are shared with TRBD1. Unmatched junction bases numbered 9, after V lost 4 bases and J lost 6 bases. The V gene's germline CDR1 is SGHTS and CDR2 YDEGEE. The CDR3 loop spans 16 amino acids. This CDR3 is CASSKGTGVLNSPLHF. The CDR3 DNA reads TGTGCCAGCAGCAAAGGGACAGGAGTACTTAATTCACCCCTCCACTTT.

The J gene is TRBJ1-6, the V gene TRBV6-6; tentatively, D is TRBD1 (5 bases). The germline V gene has CDR1 MNHNY and CDR2 SVGAGI (reference sequence). The CDR3 has 12 amino acids. CDR3 residues: CGSQVNNSPLHF. DNA for the CDR3: TGTGGGTCACAGGTCAATAATTCACCCCTCCACTTT.

J is TRBJ1-2 and V is TRBV10-1, with D possibly matching TRBD1 (6 bases). Germline V gene data show CDR1 as WNHNN and CDR2 as SYGVQD (reference sequence). This CDR3 is 13 amino acids long. V shed 7 bases and J shed 0 bases, with 9 bases lying between them. CDR3 residues: CASNQGSNYGYTF. The DNA for the CDR3 is TGCGCCAGCAACCAGGGGTCTAACTATGGCTACACCTTC.

The J gene is TRBJ1-2, the V gene TRBV12-5, with 7 bases identical to TRBD1. V lost 6 bases and J lost 0; bases outside the gene matches: 7. CDR1 and CDR2 (germline): LGHNT, FRNRAP. CDR3 length equals 15 residues. The CDR3 loop reads CASGQWQGANYGYTF. The CDR3 DNA sequence: TGTGCTAGTGGCCAATGGCAGGGGGCTAACTATGGCTACACCTTC.